This TCR beta chain is drawn from a study of T cells in Graves' hyperthyroidism and ophthalmopathy. The CDR3 sequence is 13 residues long. Germline CDR1 SGHAT, CDR2 FQNNGV. RNA transcripts gave rise to amplified TCR beta CDR3 regions. First-round RT-PCR targeting the TCR CDR3 was performed with the HTBI primer set. TCRdb processed the multiplex PCR reads anew with MiXCR; each CDR3 protein has one entry. The sample lists 690,000 or so distinct CDR3 sequences; around 20% were seen once. This clonotype was counted between two and nine times. At one of its ends the junction is not consistent with the germline gene, which may arise from a read error.

This clonotype was sampled from a woman aged 50 to 60 with Graves' hyperthyroidism that later progressed to Graves' ophthalmopathy. The sequencing sample was made of blood. This chain links TRBV11-2 with TRBJ2-5; D remains unclear. CDR3 region: CACSFGTQETQYF. Written as DNA, the CDR3 is TGTGCCTGCAGCTTTGGCACCCAAGAGACCCAGTACTTC.